The TCR beta chain under discussion was sequenced for a study of T cells in localized non-small cell lung cancer. Study-wide findings and caveats: Multi-region tumor sequencing was not done, so intratumor heterogeneity could not be excluded. Greater T cell density in blood accompanied longer overall survival. In adjacent lung, a median around 52 of the top 100 tumor clones were found.

This table comes from immunoSEQ multiplex PCR, and its TCRdb copy is limited to in-frame clones, with some not included. The repertoire holds about 1,300 clones, with more than 20% as singletons. This clone is categorized as medium-sized. Its target is not known. The sequence derives from a man aged 35-69 years with stage III lung adenocarcinoma. Sequenced here: lung tumor tissue, sampled before any cancer treatment.

The CDR3 region is CASRFDRGNEQFF. For the CDR3, the DNA is TGTGCCAGCAGATTTGACCGAGGGAATGAGCAGTTCTTC. This chain uses TRBV5-8 with TRBJ2-1, with a tentative D call TRBD2 (5 bases). This CDR3 is built from 13 residues. Trimming took 5 bases from V and 7 from J, leaving 13 bases between them. Germline CDR1 and CDR2: SGHTS and YDEGEE.